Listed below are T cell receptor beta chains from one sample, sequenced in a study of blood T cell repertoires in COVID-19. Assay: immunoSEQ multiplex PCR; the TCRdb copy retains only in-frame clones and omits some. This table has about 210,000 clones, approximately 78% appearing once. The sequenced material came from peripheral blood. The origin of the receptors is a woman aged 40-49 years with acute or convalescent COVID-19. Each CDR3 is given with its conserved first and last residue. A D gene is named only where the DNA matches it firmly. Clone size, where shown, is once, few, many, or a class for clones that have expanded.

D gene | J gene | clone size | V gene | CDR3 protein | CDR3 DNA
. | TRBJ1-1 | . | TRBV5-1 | CASSLLGGDLNTEAFF | TGCGCCAGCAGCTTGTTAGGGGGGGACTTAAACACTGAAGCTTTCTTT
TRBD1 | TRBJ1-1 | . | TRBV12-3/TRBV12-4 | CASSWQGATEAFF | TGTGCCAGCAGTTGGCAGGGGGCCACTGAAGCTTTCTTT
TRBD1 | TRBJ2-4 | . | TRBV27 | CASSTSRDSPTDIQYF | TGTGCCAGCAGTACGAGCCGGGACAGTCCTACAGACATTCAGTACTTC
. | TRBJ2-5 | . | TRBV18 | CASSPPPRQEETQYF | TGTGCCAGCTCACCACCACCCCGACAGGAAGAGACCCAGTACTTC
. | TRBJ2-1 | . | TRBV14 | CASSPYFGTHNEQFF | TGTGCCAGCAGCCCATACTTCGGGACTCACAATGAGCAGTTCTTC
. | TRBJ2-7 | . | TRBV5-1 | CASSVSGLPYEQYF | TGCGCCAGCAGCGTAAGCGGGCTACCCTACGAGCAGTACTTC
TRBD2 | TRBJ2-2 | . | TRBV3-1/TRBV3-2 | CASSRRTSRDTGELFF | TGTGCCAGCAGCCGCCGGACTAGCCGGGATACCGGGGAGCTGTTTTTT
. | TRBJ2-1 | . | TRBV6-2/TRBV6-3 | CASSWGVPSYNEQFF | TGTGCCAGCAGTTGGGGGGTCCCATCCTACAATGAGCAGTTCTTC
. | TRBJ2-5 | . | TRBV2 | CASRLKETQYF | TGTGCCAGCAGACTTAAAGAGACCCAGTACTTC
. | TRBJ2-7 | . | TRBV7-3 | CASSLSGQGLNEQYF | TGTGCCAGCAGCTTATCAGGCCAGGGCTTAAACGAGCAGTACTTC
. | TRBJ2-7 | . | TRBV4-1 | CASSHPFVSYEQYF | TGCGCCAGCAGCCACCCCTTTGTATCCTACGAGCAGTACTTC
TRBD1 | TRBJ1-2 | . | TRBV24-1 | CATSDRQGGTYGYTF | TGTGCCACCAGTGATCGGCAGGGGGGAACCTATGGCTACACCTTC
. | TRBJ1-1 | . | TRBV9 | CASSDKNTEAFF | TGTGCCAGCAGCGATAAGAACACTGAAGCTTTCTTT
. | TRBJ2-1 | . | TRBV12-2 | CASRSPVGYAGGTHNEQFF | TGTGCAAGTCGCTCTCCCGTCGGGTATGCGGGAGGAACGCACAATGAGCAGTTCTTC
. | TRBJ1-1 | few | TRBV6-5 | CASVWGVNTEAFF | TGTGCCAGCGTCTGGGGGGTGAACACTGAAGCTTTCTTT
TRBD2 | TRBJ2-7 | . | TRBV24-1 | CATSDSAPGTSETEQYF | TGTGCCACCAGTGATTCAGCCCCCGGGACTAGCGAAACCGAGCAGTACTTC
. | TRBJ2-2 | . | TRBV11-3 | CASSPLRGTGELFF | TGTGCCAGCAGCCCCTTAAGGGGGACCGGGGAGCTGTTTTTT
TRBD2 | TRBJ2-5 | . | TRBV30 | CAWTSGGETQYF | TGTGCCTGGACTAGCGGGGGCGAGACCCAGTACTTC
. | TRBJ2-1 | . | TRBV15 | CATSKRSTGSYNEQFF | TGTGCCACCAGCAAACGGAGCACGGGCTCCTACAATGAGCAGTTCTTC
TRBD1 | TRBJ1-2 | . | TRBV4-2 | CASSQERQGFSTF | TGTGCCAGCAGCCAAGAGAGACAGGGATTCTCCACCTTC
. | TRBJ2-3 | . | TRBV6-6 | CASSIPFGTDTQYF | TGTGCCAGCAGTATCCCGTTTGGCACAGATACGCAGTATTTT
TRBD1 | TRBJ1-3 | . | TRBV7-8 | CASSSPGQGVGNTIYF | TGTGCCAGCAGCAGCCCAGGACAGGGAGTTGGAAACACCATATATTTT
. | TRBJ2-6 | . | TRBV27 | CASSLSSGANVLTF | TGTGCCAGCAGCCTTAGCTCTGGGGCCAACGTCCTGACTTTC
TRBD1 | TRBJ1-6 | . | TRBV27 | CASRDRGTYNSPLHF | TGTGCCAGCAGGGACAGGGGAACCTATAATTCACCCCTCCACTTT